Below, 13 T cell receptor beta chains from the same sample are listed, as sequenced in a study of T cell repertoires and HLA-DP antigens. The data were produced by immunoSEQ multiplex PCR, yet TCRdb's version contains in-frame clones alone and is incomplete. The data hold approximately 110,000 clones, with almost 95% observed a single time. No antigen has been identified for these receptors. The sequenced material came from CD4+ T cells from PBMCs. The receptors were gathered from a woman younger than 35 in good health and CMV-seronegative.

The V gene is TRBV2, the J gene TRBJ2-3, with TRBD2 as a possible D gene (6 bases). Between the trimmed V and J ends, which lost 3 bases and 0 bases, there was a span of 13 bases. In germline, CDR1 is SNHLY, CDR2 FYNNEI. There are 16 residues in the CDR3. The CDR3: CASSDSLAVSTDTQYF. The DNA for the CDR3 is TGTGCCAGCAGTGATAGTTTAGCGGTGAGCACAGATACGCAGTATTTT.

The CDR3 nucleotides read TGTGCCGCATCCCCAGGGTATGGCTACACCTTC. Translating gives CAASPGYGYTF. The chain links TRBV6-5 to TRBJ1-2; D perhaps matches TRBD1 (5 bases). The CDR3 has 11 amino acids. CDR1 is MNHEY, CDR2 SVGAGI, per germline. With 11 bases removed from V and 5 bases from J, the gap between germline ends came to 12 bases.

V gene TRBV9 combines with J gene TRBJ2-2, with TRBD2 matching 10 bases. This CDR3 spans 20 amino acids. The ends lost 0 bases at V and 1 base at J; junction bases unmatched: 12. CDR1 is SGDLS and CDR2 is YYNGEE in the germline V gene. This CDR3 reads CASSVAGVAGGKKNTGELFF. The CDR3 DNA is TGTGCCAGCAGCGTAGCCGGGGTAGCGGGAGGAAAAAAGAACACCGGGGAGCTGTTTTTT. The full variable domain, with the rest looked up from reference TRBV9 and TRBJ2-2, is DSGVTQTPKHLITATGQRVTLRCSPRSGDLSVYWYQQSLDQGLQFLIQYYNGEERAKGNILERFSAQQFPDLHSELNLSSLELGDSALYFCASSVAGVAGGKKNTGELFFGEGSRLTVL.

The chain links TRBV19 to TRBJ1-2; 12 bases agree with TRBD1. Germline trimming cut 7 bases from V and 8 bases from J; bases unmatched to any gene: 14. Germline lookup yields CDR1 LNHDA and CDR2 SQIVND (reference sequence). The CDR3 consists of 16 residues. The CDR3, as DNA: TGTGCCAGTATTAGCCCAGGGACAGGGGGCCGAAGAGGCTACACCTTC. Its translation: CASISPGTGGRRGYTF.

The J gene is TRBJ1-3, the V gene TRBV4-2; D unclear. Germline-derived CDR1 and CDR2 are LGHNA and YNFKEQ. Trimming left V 0 bases short and J 4 bases short, with 13 bases between. The length of the CDR3 is 16 residues. The CDR3 nucleotides read TGTGCCAGCAGCCAAGAAGACCTAAAATGGGGAAACACCATATATTTT. The encoded protein is CASSQEDLKWGNTIYF.

The rearrangement uses TRBV6-5 and TRBJ2-7; 8 nucleotides align to TRBD1. The germline gives CDR1 MNHEY, CDR2 SVGAGI. Trimming took 6 bases from V and 2 from J; bases not matched to a gene: 6. The CDR3 consists of 14 residues. In DNA form, the CDR3 reads TGTGCCAGCAGGAAAGGGACAGGAGCCTACGAGCAGTACTTC. Its translation: CASRKGTGAYEQYF.

The chain links TRBV15 to TRBJ2-3; D gene uncertain. V lost 0 bases, J lost 4 bases, and 5 bases lay in between. The CDR3 runs to 13 residues. In germline, CDR1 is LNHNV, CDR2 YYDKDF (reference sequence). CDR3 bases: TGTGCCACCAGCAGAGATCCTTCAGATACGCAGTATTTT. It yields the protein CATSRDPSDTQYF.

V is TRBV6-6 and J is TRBJ1-5, with 8 nucleotides matching TRBD1. J was trimmed by 7 bases and V by 6 bases; bases with no gene match: 11. This CDR3 is built from 15 residues. Per germline, CDR1 MNHNY and CDR2 SVGAGI (reference sequence). DNA of the CDR3: TGTGCCAGCAGCGAGAGCGACAGGGGAAAACAGCCCCAGCATTTT. It encodes CASSESDRGKQPQHF.

The gene calls are TRBV6-6 and TRBJ1-2, with D maybe TRBD1 (6 bases). CDR3 length: 13 amino acids. Trimming took off 4 bases at V and 3 bases at J, with 9 bases between the two ends. Germline lookup yields CDR1 MNHNY and CDR2 SVGAGI (reference sequence). Written as DNA, the CDR3 is TGTGCCAGCAGTTTACAGGGTGACTATGGCTACACCTTC. It translates to CASSLQGDYGYTF.

This chain joins TRBV28 and TRBJ1-4; D ambiguous. V gave up 3 bases and J gave up 1 base, with 15 bases separating them. Germline V gene lookup returns CDR1 MDHEN and CDR2 SYDVKM. This CDR3 contains 17 residues. The CDR3 protein is CASSFIRLLRTNEKLFF. Written as DNA, the CDR3 is TGTGCCAGCAGTTTTATCCGGCTACTGAGAACTAATGAAAAACTGTTTTTT. The variable domain in full, completed from reference TRBV28 and TRBJ1-4, reads DVKVTQSSRYLVKRTGEKVFLECVQDMDHENMFWYRQDPGLGLRLIYFSYDVKMKEKGDIPEGYSVSREKKERFSLILESASTNQTSMYLCASSFIRLLRTNEKLFFGSGTQLSVL.

The rearrangement uses TRBV5-1 and TRBJ2-3; the D gene is possibly TRBD2 (5 bases). V lost 3 bases to trimming and J lost 3 bases, with 11 bases between them. Germline lookup yields CDR1 SGHRS and CDR2 YFSETQ. CDR3 size: 14 residues. CDR3 nucleotides: TGCGCCAGCAGCTCGACTATAATTACAGATACGCAGTATTTT. Translating gives CASSSTIITDTQYF.

The chain is built from TRBV25-1 and TRBJ1-1; unclear D gene. V was shortened by 3 bases and J by 5 bases, with 13 bases between the two germline ends. CDR1 is MGHDK, CDR2 SYGVNS, per germline. CDR3 length: 14 amino acids. This CDR3 reads CASSEDPTVTEAFF. The DNA for the CDR3 is TGTGCCAGCAGTGAGGACCCTACAGTTACTGAAGCTTTCTTT.

The chain recombines TRBV7-9 with TRBJ2-6; D call uncertain. The CDR3 extends over 16 amino acids. CDR1 is SEHNR and CDR2 is FQNEAQ in the germline V gene (reference sequence). V lost 3 bases, J lost 0 bases, and 9 bases lay in between. The chain's CDR3 is CASSFRQDSGANVLTF. The CDR3 coding sequence is TGTGCCAGCAGCTTCAGGCAAGACTCTGGGGCCAACGTCCTGACTTTC. Drawing the rest from reference TRBV7-9 and TRBJ2-6, the complete variable domain is DTGVSQNPRHKITKRGQNVTFRCDPISEHNRLYWYRQTLGQGPEFLTYFQNEAQLEKSRLLSDRFSAERPKGSFSTLEIQRTEQGDSAMYLCASSFRQDSGANVLTFGAGSRLTVL.